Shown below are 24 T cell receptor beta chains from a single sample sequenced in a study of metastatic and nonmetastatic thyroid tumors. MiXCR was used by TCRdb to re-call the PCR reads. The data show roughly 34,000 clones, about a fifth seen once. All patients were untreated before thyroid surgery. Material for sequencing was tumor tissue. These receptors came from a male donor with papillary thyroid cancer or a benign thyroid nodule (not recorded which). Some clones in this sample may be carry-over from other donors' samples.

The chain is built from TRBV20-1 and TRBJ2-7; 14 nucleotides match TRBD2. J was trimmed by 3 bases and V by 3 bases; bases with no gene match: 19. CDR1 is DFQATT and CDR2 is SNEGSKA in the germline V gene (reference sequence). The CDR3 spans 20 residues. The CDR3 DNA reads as TGCAGTGCTAGCCCATCGGAAGGAGGACTAGCGGGAGGAAGTCTCTACGAGCAGTACTTC. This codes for CSASPSEGGLAGGSLYEQYF.

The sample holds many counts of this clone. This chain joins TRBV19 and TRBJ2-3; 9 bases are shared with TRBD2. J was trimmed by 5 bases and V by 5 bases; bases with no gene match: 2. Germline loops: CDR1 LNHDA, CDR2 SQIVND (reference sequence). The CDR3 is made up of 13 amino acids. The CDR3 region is CASSLAGVDTQYF. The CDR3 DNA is TGTGCCAGTAGTTTAGCGGGAGTAGATACGCAGTATTTT.

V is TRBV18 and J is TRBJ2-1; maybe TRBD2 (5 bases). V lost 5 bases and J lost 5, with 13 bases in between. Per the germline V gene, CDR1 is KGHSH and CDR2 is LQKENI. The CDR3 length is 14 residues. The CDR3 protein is CASSTTGSNNEQFF. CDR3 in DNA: TGTGCCAGCTCAACGACGGGATCTAACAATGAGCAGTTCTTC.

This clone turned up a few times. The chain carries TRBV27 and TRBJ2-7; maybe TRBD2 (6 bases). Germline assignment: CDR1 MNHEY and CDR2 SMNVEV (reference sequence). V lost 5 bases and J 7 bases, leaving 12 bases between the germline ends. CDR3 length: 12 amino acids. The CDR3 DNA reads TGTGCCAGCAGTACGACGGGGGAAGAGCAGTACTTC. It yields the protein CASSTTGEEQYF.

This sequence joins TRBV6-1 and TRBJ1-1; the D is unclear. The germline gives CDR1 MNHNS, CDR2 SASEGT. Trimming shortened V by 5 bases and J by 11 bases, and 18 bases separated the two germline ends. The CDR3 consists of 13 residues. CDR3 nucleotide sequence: TGTGCCAGCAGTCCCCCGGCGTACGTTGGGGCTTTCTTT. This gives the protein CASSPPAYVGAFF.

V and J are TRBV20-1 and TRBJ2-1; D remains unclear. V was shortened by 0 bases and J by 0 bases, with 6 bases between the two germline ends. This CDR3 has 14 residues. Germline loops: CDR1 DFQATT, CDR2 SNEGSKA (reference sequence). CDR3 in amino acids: CSARDRGSYNEQFF. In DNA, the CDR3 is TGCAGTGCTAGAGATAGAGGCTCCTACAATGAGCAGTTCTTC.

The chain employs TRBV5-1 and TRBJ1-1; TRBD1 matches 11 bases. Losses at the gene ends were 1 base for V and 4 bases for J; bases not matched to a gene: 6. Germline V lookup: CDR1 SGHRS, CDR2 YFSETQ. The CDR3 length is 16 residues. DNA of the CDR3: TGCGCCAGCAGCTTGACACCGGACAGGGGGCGCACTGAAGCTTTCTTT. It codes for CASSLTPDRGRTEAFF. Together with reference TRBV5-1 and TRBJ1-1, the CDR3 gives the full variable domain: KAGVTQTPRYLIKTRGQQVTLSCSPISGHRSVSWYQQTPGQGLQFLFEYFSETQRNKGNFPGRFSGRQFSNSRSEMNVSTLELGDSALYLCASSLTPDRGRTEAFFGQGTRLTVV.

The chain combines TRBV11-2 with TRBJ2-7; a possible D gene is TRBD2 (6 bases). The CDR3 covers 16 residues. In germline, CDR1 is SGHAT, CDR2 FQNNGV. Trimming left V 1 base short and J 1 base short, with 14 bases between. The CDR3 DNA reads TGTGCCAGCAGCTTAGTAGGGGTTAGCGGTTCCTACGAGCAGTACTTC. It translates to CASSLVGVSGSYEQYF.

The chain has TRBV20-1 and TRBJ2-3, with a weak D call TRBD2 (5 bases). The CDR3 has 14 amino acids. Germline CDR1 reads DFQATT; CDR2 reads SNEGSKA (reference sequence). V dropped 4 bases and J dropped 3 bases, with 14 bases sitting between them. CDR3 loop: CSAISVTSTDTQYF. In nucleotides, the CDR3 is TGCAGTGCTATTAGCGTAACTAGTACAGATACGCAGTATTTT.

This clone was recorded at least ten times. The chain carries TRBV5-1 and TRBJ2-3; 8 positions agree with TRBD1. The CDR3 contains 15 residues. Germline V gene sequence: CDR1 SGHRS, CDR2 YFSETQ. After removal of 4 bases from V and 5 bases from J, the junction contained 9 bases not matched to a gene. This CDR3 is CASSRRQGQRDTQYF. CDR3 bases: TGCGCCAGCAGCAGGAGACAGGGGCAAAGAGATACGCAGTATTTT.

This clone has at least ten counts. Here the CDR3 reads CSASGLEETQYF. Written as DNA, the CDR3 is TGCAGTGCTAGTGGACTTGAGGAGACCCAGTACTTC. The chain recombines TRBV20-1 with TRBJ2-5; TRBD2 is a possible D gene (5 bases). Trimming left V 3 bases short and J 5 bases short, with 10 bases between. Germline-derived CDR1 and CDR2 are DFQATT and SNEGSKA (reference sequence). The CDR3 is 12 amino acids.

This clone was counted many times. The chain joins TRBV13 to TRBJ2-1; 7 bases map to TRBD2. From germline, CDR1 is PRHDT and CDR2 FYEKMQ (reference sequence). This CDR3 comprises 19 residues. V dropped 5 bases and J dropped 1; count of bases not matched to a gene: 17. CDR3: CASSEPGTTGRGSYNEQFF. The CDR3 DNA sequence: TGTGCCAGCAGCGAACCCGGGACTACAGGACGCGGATCCTACAATGAGCAGTTCTTC.

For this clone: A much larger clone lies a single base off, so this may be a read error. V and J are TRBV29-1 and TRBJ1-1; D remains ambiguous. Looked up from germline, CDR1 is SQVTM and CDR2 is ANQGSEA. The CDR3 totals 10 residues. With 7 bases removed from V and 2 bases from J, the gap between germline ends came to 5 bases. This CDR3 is CSGNNTEAFF. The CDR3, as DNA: TGCAGCGGCAATAACACTGAAGCTTTCTTT.

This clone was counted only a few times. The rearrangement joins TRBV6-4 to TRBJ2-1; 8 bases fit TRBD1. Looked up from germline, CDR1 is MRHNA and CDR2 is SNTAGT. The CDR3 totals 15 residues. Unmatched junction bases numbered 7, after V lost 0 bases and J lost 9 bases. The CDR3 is CASSDSDRVVGEQFF. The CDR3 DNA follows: TGTGCCAGCAGTGACTCGGACAGGGTGGTTGGTGAGCAGTTCTTC.

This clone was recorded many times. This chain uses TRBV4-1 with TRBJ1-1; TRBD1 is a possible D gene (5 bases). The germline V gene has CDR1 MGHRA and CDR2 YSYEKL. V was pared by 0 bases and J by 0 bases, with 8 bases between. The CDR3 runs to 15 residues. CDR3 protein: CASSQEETVNTEAFF. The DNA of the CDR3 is TGCGCCAGCAGCCAAGAGGAGACAGTGAACACTGAAGCTTTCTTT.

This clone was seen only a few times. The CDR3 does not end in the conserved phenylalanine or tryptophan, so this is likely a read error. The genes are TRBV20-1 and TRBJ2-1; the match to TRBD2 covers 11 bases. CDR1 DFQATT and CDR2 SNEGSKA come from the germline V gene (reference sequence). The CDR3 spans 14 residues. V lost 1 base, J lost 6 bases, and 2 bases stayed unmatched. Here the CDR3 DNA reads TGCAGTGCTAGAGGACTAGCGGGATCCAATGAGCAGTTCTTA. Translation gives CSARGLAGSNEQFL.

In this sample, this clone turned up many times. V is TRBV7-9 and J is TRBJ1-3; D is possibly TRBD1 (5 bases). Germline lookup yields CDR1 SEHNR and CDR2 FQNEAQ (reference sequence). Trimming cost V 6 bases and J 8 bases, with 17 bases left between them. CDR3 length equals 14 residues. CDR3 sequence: CASRSDRQGDTIYF. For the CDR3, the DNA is TGTGCCAGCAGGAGCGATCGGCAGGGTGACACCATATATTTT.

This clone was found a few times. The CDR3 nucleotides read TGTGCCAGCAGTTTAGGGTTGGGACAGTCGGACGGATACCAAGAGACCCAGTACTTC. It yields the protein CASSLGLGQSDGYQETQYF. The gene calls are TRBV28 and TRBJ2-5, with 7 bases fitting TRBD1. The V and J ends lost 2 bases and 0 bases, in that order; junction bases with no gene match: 15. CDR3 length equals 19 residues. Germline V gives CDR1 MDHEN, CDR2 SYDVKM.

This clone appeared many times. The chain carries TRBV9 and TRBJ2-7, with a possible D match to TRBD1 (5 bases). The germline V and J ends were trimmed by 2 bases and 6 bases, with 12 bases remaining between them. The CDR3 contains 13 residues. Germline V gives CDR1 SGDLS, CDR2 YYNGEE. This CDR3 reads CASSVVIGAEQYF. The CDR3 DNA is TGTGCCAGCAGCGTGGTAATAGGGGCCGAGCAGTACTTC.

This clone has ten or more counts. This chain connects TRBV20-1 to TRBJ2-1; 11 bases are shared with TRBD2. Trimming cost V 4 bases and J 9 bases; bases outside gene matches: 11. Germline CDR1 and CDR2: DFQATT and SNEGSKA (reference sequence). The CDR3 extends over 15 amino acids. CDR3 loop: CSATQTSGKVSEQFF. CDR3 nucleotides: TGCAGTGCTACCCAGACTAGCGGGAAAGTGAGTGAGCAGTTCTTC.

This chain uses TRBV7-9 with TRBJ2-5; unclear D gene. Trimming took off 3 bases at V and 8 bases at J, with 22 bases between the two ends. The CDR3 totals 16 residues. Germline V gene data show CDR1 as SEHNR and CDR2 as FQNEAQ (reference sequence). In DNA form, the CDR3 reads TGTGCCAGCAGCTTTAGAGGACGGAGCACGCCGGATACCCAGTACTTC. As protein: CASSFRGRSTPDTQYF. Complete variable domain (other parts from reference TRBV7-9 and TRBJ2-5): DTGVSQNPRHKITKRGQNVTFRCDPISEHNRLYWYRQTLGQGPEFLTYFQNEAQLEKSRLLSDRFSAERPKGSFSTLEIQRTEQGDSAMYLCASSFRGRSTPDTQYFGPGTRLLVL.

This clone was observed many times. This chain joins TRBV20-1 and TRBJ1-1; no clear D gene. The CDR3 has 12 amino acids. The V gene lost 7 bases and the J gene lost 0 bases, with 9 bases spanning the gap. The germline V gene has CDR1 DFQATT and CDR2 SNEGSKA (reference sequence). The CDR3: CSGPIMNTEAFF. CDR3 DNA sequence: TGCAGTGGTCCGATCATGAACACTGAAGCTTTCTTT.

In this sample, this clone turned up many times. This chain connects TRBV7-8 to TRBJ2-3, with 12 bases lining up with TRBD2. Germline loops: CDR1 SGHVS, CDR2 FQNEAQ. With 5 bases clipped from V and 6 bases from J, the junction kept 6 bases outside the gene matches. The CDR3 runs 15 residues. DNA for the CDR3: TGTGCCAGCAGCACTAGCGGGAGGAACAGGGATACGCAGTATTTT. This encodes CASSTSGRNRDTQYF. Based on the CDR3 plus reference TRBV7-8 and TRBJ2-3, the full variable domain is GAGVSQSPRYKVAKRGQDVALRCDPISGHVSLFWYQQALGQGPEFLTYFQNEAQLDKSGLPSDRFFAERPEGSVSTLKIQRTQQEDSAVYLCASSTSGRNRDTQYFGPGTRLTVL.

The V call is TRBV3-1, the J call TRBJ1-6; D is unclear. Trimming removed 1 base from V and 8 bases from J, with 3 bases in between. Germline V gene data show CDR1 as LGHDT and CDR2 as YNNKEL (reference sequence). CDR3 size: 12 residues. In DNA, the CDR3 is TGTGCCAGCAGCCAAGGTTATTCACCCCTCCACTTT. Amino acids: CASSQGYSPLHF. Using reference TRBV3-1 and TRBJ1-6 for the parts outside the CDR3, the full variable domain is DTAVSQTPKYLVTQMGNDKSIKCEQNLGHDTMYWYKQDSKKFLKIMFSYNNKELIINETVPNRFSPKSPDKAHLNLHINSLELGDSAVYFCASSQGYSPLHFGNGTRLTVT.